These 24 T cell receptor beta chains originate from one sample sequenced in a study of Ad26.COV2.S vaccination and SARS-CoV-2 variants. Only in-frame clones appear in the TCRdb table, and some are missing; sequencing was by immunoSEQ multiplex PCR. The table records 450,000 to 550,000 clones, 80% to 90% of them present only once. The treatment here: some 19 received Ad26.COV2.S at low or high dose, single or two shots; roughly five received placebo; per-sample allocation not given. Specimen acquisition occurred on day 63 following the initial vaccine or placebo injection. Source: peripheral blood, taken in a trial of Ad26.COV2.S vaccine versus placebo. The receptors originated from a person aged 18-60 years who received the Ad26.COV2.S COVID-19 vaccine or a placebo.

This rearrangement joins TRBV19 to TRBJ2-3, with D perhaps TRBD1 (6 bases). V shed 5 bases and J shed 2 bases, with 11 bases lying between them. CDR3 length: 14 residues. Per germline, CDR1 LNHDA and CDR2 SQIVND (reference sequence). The chain's CDR3 is CASSRTVHTDTQYF. The DNA of the CDR3 is TGTGCCAGTAGTCGGACAGTCCACACAGATACGCAGTATTTT.

V is TRBV6-6 and J is TRBJ1-4; TRBD1 aligns across 7 bases. J gave up 4 bases and V 6 bases, and 8 bases lay outside the gene matches. CDR1 MNHNY and CDR2 SVGAGI come from the germline V gene (reference sequence). The CDR3 consists of 15 residues. CDR3 residues: CASSPPGQHNEKLFF. The CDR3 region has the DNA TGTGCCAGCAGCCCCCCGGGACAGCATAATGAAAAACTGTTTTTT.

J is TRBJ2-3 and V is TRBV9, with D possibly TRBD1 on 6 matching bases. Trimming took off 0 bases at V and 6 bases at J, with 14 bases between the two ends. The CDR3 consists of 15 residues. CDR1 is SGDLS, CDR2 YYNGEE, per germline. CDR3 in amino acids: CASSVGGRRRDTQYF. As DNA, the CDR3 is TGTGCCAGCAGCGTAGGGGGGCGGCGGAGGGATACGCAGTATTTT.

This rearrangement joins TRBV18 to TRBJ2-6, with D unclear. V was shortened by 3 bases and J by 5 bases, with 5 bases between the two germline ends. This CDR3 has 13 amino acids. Germline CDR1 reads KGHSH; CDR2 reads LQKENI. CDR3: CASSPAWANVLTF. CDR3 nucleotides: TGTGCCAGCTCACCCGCGTGGGCCAACGTCCTGACTTTC.

The rearrangement links TRBV6-5 to TRBJ2-7; D unclear. Deletions cut 2 bases from V and 4 bases from J, with 15 bases between. The CDR3 spans 15 residues. Per the germline V gene, CDR1 is MNHEY and CDR2 is SVGAGI. In DNA form, the CDR3 reads TGTGCCAGCAGTTACGAAGGCAGCACCTCATACGAGCAGTACTTC. It codes for CASSYEGSTSYEQYF.

This chain joins TRBV9 and TRBJ1-6; D possibly corresponds to TRBD1 (6 bases). The CDR3 contains 16 residues. V was pared by 4 bases and J by 6 bases, with 17 bases between. The germline CDR1 and CDR2 sequences are SGDLS and YYNGEE. The CDR3 is CASSPGTNGGNSPLHF. CDR3 bases: TGTGCCAGCAGCCCCGGGACAAATGGGGGTAATTCACCCCTCCACTTT.

The chain has TRBV7-9 and TRBJ2-3; the match to TRBD1 covers 10 bases. This CDR3 contains 17 residues. The J segment lost 6 bases and the V segment lost 6 bases, leaving 15 bases of the junction unmatched. CDR1 and CDR2 from the germline V gene are SEHNR and FQNEAQ (reference sequence). As DNA, the CDR3 is TGTGCCAGCAGTTCCACCGGGACAGGGGCCGCTCAGGATACGCAGTATTTT. Protein sequence: CASSSTGTGAAQDTQYF.

This rearrangement joins TRBV6-5 to TRBJ2-7, with D perhaps TRBD1 (5 bases). V was trimmed by 6 bases and J by 6 bases, leaving 21 bases between them. The CDR3 length is 15 residues. Per the germline V gene, CDR1 is MNHEY and CDR2 is SVGAGI. This CDR3 reads CASRTLTLQGAEQYF. The CDR3 DNA follows: TGTGCCAGCAGGACTCTTACGCTGCAGGGCGCCGAGCAGTACTTC.

The gene calls are TRBV15 and TRBJ2-7; 9 bases are shared with TRBD1. V shed 1 base and J 2 bases; nucleotides not matched to a gene: 3. The CDR3 is made up of 15 amino acids. Germline CDR1 LNHNV, CDR2 YYDKDF (reference sequence). The CDR3 here is CATSRGGTGTYEQYF. The CDR3 bases are TGTGCCACCAGCAGAGGGGGGACAGGGACCTACGAGCAGTACTTC.

The genes are TRBV5-1 and TRBJ1-4; 7 nucleotides align to TRBD1. J gave up 3 bases and V 4 bases, and 6 bases lay outside the gene matches. This CDR3 region has 15 residues. The germline gives CDR1 SGHRS, CDR2 YFSETQ. The CDR3 sequence is CASSPGTAPNEKLFF. The CDR3 DNA reads TGCGCCAGCAGCCCAGGGACAGCACCTAATGAAAAACTGTTTTTT.

The chain uses TRBV6-5 and TRBJ2-1; 7 nucleotides agree with TRBD2. The CDR3 length is 14 residues. V shed 3 bases, J shed 8 bases, and the junction held 7 bases outside the gene matches. Germline V CDR1 and CDR2: MNHEY, SVGAGI. In DNA, the CDR3 is TGTGCCAGCAGTTATAACGGACTAGTGCATGAGCAGTTCTTC. Translating it yields CASSYNGLVHEQFF.

This chain links TRBV7-2 with TRBJ1-4; no clear D. Trimming removed 2 bases at V and 6 bases at J, with 7 bases between. The CDR3 runs 13 residues. Germline V CDR1 and CDR2: SGHTA, FQGNSA. The CDR3 protein is CASSLNTDEKLFF. For the CDR3, the DNA is TGTGCCAGCAGCTTAAACACCGATGAAAAACTGTTTTTT.

The chain couples TRBV5-4 to TRBJ2-5, with 7 bases identical to TRBD2. After removal of 0 bases from V and 5 bases from J, the junction contained 4 bases not matched to a gene. CDR3 length equals 14 residues. In germline, CDR1 is SGHNT, CDR2 YYREEE (reference sequence). The DNA of the CDR3 is TGTGCCAGCAGCTTGGGACTAGCCGGGGAGACCCAGTACTTC. Translated, it gives CASSLGLAGETQYF.

The rearrangement uses TRBV4-2 and TRBJ1-5; D is unresolved. From germline, CDR1 is LGHNA and CDR2 YNFKEQ. Trimming removed 4 bases at V and 0 bases at J, with 25 bases between. The CDR3 spans 20 residues. CDR3 loop: CASSRVGTKNPSLSNQPQHF. CDR3 nucleotides: TGTGCCAGCAGCCGCGTAGGAACGAAAAACCCCTCACTTAGCAATCAGCCCCAGCATTTT.

The chain couples TRBV30 to TRBJ1-4; 7 bases are a match to TRBD1. V shed 7 bases, J shed 4 bases, and the junction held 12 bases outside the gene matches. The CDR3 has 15 amino acids. The germline gives CDR1 GTSNPN, CDR2 SVGIG (reference sequence). The CDR3 reads CALSPGQSLNEKLFF. In DNA form, the CDR3 reads TGTGCCTTATCTCCGGGACAGTCCCTTAATGAAAAACTGTTTTTT.

J is TRBJ2-7 and V is TRBV5-4, with D perhaps TRBD2 (6 bases). The CDR3 has 15 residues. V was pared by 4 bases and J by 4 bases, with 18 bases between. Germline V lookup: CDR1 SGHNT, CDR2 YYREEE (reference sequence). The CDR3 here is CASSIMGGSPYEQYF. In DNA, the CDR3 is TGTGCCAGCAGCATTATGGGGGGATCCCCTTACGAGCAGTACTTC.

The chain combines TRBV6-5 with TRBJ2-5; TRBD2 agrees at 8 bases. Germline values: CDR1 MNHEY, CDR2 SVGAGI. Germline trimming cut 6 bases from V and 4 bases from J; bases unmatched to any gene: 7. The CDR3 is 14 residues long. The CDR3 spells CASSSGRGRETQYF. CDR3 DNA sequence: TGTGCCAGCAGCAGCGGGAGAGGGAGAGAGACCCAGTACTTC.

This clone was counted only a few times. V and J are TRBV19 and TRBJ1-1, with 7 bases aligning to TRBD1. Trimming cost V 5 bases and J 3 bases; bases outside gene matches: 6. Germline CDR1 and CDR2: LNHDA and SQIVND (reference sequence). The CDR3 is 14 amino acids. CDR3 in DNA: TGTGCCAGTAGTGACTGGACAGGTCACACTGAAGCTTTCTTT. This translates into CASSDWTGHTEAFF.

The chain uses TRBV10-1 and TRBJ2-7, with 7 positions matching TRBD1. This CDR3 is built from 14 residues. Germline loops: CDR1 WNHNN, CDR2 SYGVQD (reference sequence). Unmatched junction bases numbered 3, after V lost 2 bases and J lost 2 bases. The chain's CDR3 is CASSEGQDPYEQYF. The CDR3 DNA reads as TGCGCCAGCAGTGAGGGACAGGACCCCTACGAGCAGTACTTC.

V usage is TRBV3-1 (or the pseudogene TRBV3-2) and J usage is TRBJ2-2; TRBD1 matches at 9 bases. CDR3 length: 15 amino acids. Germline-derived CDR1 and CDR2 are LGHDT and YNNKEL (reference sequence). With V trimmed by 6 bases and J by 6 bases, 8 bases remained unmatched. CDR3 sequence reads: CASRGYRGLAGELFF. In DNA, the CDR3 is TGTGCCAGCAGAGGGTACAGGGGGCTTGCCGGGGAGCTGTTTTTT.

The genes are TRBV2 and TRBJ2-7; TRBD1 matches at 9 bases. The CDR3 has 15 amino acids. CDR1 and CDR2 (germline): SNHLY, FYNNEI. V dropped 6 bases and J dropped 0; count of bases not matched to a gene: 6. CDR3 protein: CASRKPGQGSYEQYF. In DNA, the CDR3 is TGTGCCAGCAGAAAACCGGGACAGGGCTCCTACGAGCAGTACTTC. Looking up the rest from reference TRBV2 and TRBJ2-7 gives the full variable domain: EPEVTQTPSHQVTQMGQEVILRCVPISNHLYFYWYRQILGQKVEFLVSFYNNEISEKSEIFDDQFSVERPDGSNFTLKIRSTKLEDSAMYFCASRKPGQGSYEQYFGPGTRLTVT.

The chain has TRBV6-5 and TRBJ2-7; D may be TRBD1 (5 bases). This CDR3 is 14 amino acids long. V lost 2 bases and J lost 0, with 8 bases in between. Germline CDR1 reads MNHEY; CDR2 reads SVGAGI. The CDR3 reads CASSYDRVSYEQYF. The CDR3, as DNA: TGTGCCAGCAGTTACGACAGAGTCTCCTACGAGCAGTACTTC.

The chain employs TRBV7-9 and TRBJ1-2; TRBD1 aligns across 7 bases. Trimming cost V 8 bases and J 4 bases; bases outside gene matches: 16. This CDR3 has 16 residues. Germline CDR1 and CDR2: SEHNR and FQNEAQ (reference sequence). The CDR3 DNA sequence: TGTGCCAGCTTTTACCCCGACAGGGAGGGTCTCTATGGCTACACCTTC. Translating gives CASFYPDREGLYGYTF.

There are a few counts of this clone. This rearrangement joins TRBV25-1 to TRBJ2-1; D may be TRBD1 or TRBD2 (5 bases each). The CDR3 has 18 residues. V gave up 2 bases and J gave up 8 bases, with 25 bases separating them. CDR1 and CDR2 (germline): MGHDK, SYGVNS. The CDR3 region has the DNA TGTGCCAGCAGTGAAGATGAGAAGCGCAGGGAGAATTGGCATGAGCAGTTCTTC. Amino acid sequence: CASSEDEKRRENWHEQFF.